The next 21 T cell receptor beta chains were all read from a single sample in a study of T-cell reconstitution after alpha-beta-depleted transplantation in children. Unique molecular identifiers were built into the TCRbeta library. TCRdb reprocessed the PCR reads via MiXCR and lists one record per CDR3 protein. This table holds 500,000 or so distinct CDR3 sequences, approximately 30% found once. The source was PBMCs from the stem cell graft donor, collected from the stem cell graft. These receptor sequences come from a human donor who donated a stem cell graft to a child with aplastic anemia.

This clonotype appeared a few times. In DNA, the CDR3 is TGCAGCGCACTTACAGGGGGCAGCACTGAAGCTTTCTTT. Its translation: CSALTGGSTEAFF. This sequence joins TRBV29-1 and TRBJ1-1; 9 bases map to TRBD1. From germline, CDR1 is SQVTM and CDR2 ANQGSEA. With V trimmed by 7 bases and J by 4 bases, 7 bases remained unmatched. This CDR3 region has 13 residues.

This clonotype has more than one count but fewer than ten. The chain has TRBV30 and TRBJ2-1; tentative D call: TRBD1 (6 bases). V was cut by 2 bases and J by 3 bases, with 8 bases left in between. The CDR3 runs to 13 residues. Germline CDR1 GTSNPN, CDR2 SVGIG (reference sequence). CDR3 region: CAWSWTDYNEQFF. The CDR3 coding sequence is TGTGCCTGGAGTTGGACAGACTACAATGAGCAGTTCTTC.

The chain carries TRBV6-5 and TRBJ2-3, with unresolved D. CDR1 MNHEY and CDR2 SVGAGI come from the germline V gene. The CDR3 sequence is 13 residues long. The V and J ends lost 1 base and 3 bases respectively, with 5 bases between them. DNA of the CDR3: TGTGCCAGCAGTTACTTGAATACAGATACGCAGTATTTT. Encoded protein: CASSYLNTDTQYF.

There are a few counts of this clonotype. V is TRBV29-1 and J is TRBJ1-4; D may be TRBD1 (6 bases). The CDR3 is made up of 11 amino acids. CDR1 is SQVTM and CDR2 is ANQGSEA in the germline V gene. Trimming removed 5 bases from V and 12 bases from J, with 13 bases in between. The CDR3 spells CSVSTGPELFF. The CDR3 DNA reads TGCAGCGTTTCCACAGGGCCCGAACTGTTTTTT.

The chain recombines TRBV28 with TRBJ2-7; 8 bases fit TRBD1. Losses at the gene ends were 5 bases for V and 4 bases for J; bases not matched to a gene: 7. CDR1 and CDR2 (germline): MDHEN, SYDVKM. CDR3 length equals 14 residues. CDR3: CASSGAGTGYEQYF. The CDR3 DNA is TGTGCCAGCAGTGGAGCCGGGACAGGTTACGAGCAGTACTTC. The variable domain in full, completed from reference TRBV28 and TRBJ2-7, reads DVKVTQSSRYLVKRTGEKVFLECVQDMDHENMFWYRQDPGLGLRLIYFSYDVKMKEKGDIPEGYSVSREKKERFSLILESASTNQTSMYLCASSGAGTGYEQYFGPGTRLTVT.

This sequence joins TRBV6-2 or TRBV6-3 and TRBJ2-3; D gene ambiguous. This CDR3 spans 16 amino acids. Germline CDR1 MNHEY, CDR2 SVGEGT. V was cut by 6 bases and J by 0 bases, with 16 bases left in between. CDR3: CASRPVASASTDTQYF. The CDR3 DNA sequence: TGTGCCAGCAGGCCCGTAGCCTCCGCTAGCACAGATACGCAGTATTTT.

J is TRBJ2-3 and V is TRBV7-2; 7 bases are a match to TRBD2. Germline V lookup: CDR1 SGHTA, CDR2 FQGNSA. This CDR3 has 13 residues. V shed 5 bases and J 3 bases; nucleotides not matched to a gene: 2. The CDR3: CASSRLATDTQYF. CDR3 DNA: TGTGCCAGCAGCCGACTAGCTACAGATACGCAGTATTTT.

CDR3 coding DNA: TGTGCCAGTAGTATCGGGGGCAGTAACACTGAAGCTTTCTTT. Its protein is CASSIGGSNTEAFF. The gene calls are TRBV19 and TRBJ1-1, with D maybe TRBD1 (6 bases). V was shortened by 3 bases and J by 2 bases, with 10 bases between the two germline ends. From germline, CDR1 is LNHDA and CDR2 SQIVND (reference sequence). This CDR3 spans 14 amino acids.

A few counts support this clonotype. V is TRBV19 and J is TRBJ2-2; no firm D call. V dropped 4 bases and J dropped 2 bases, with 14 bases sitting between them. The CDR3 covers 16 residues. The germline V gene encodes CDR1 LNHDA and CDR2 SQIVND (reference sequence). CDR3 protein: CASSSGRVLNTGELFF. As DNA, the CDR3 is TGTGCCAGTAGTAGCGGTCGGGTACTCAACACCGGGGAGCTGTTTTTT. The variable domain in full, with the rest retrieved from reference TRBV19 and TRBJ2-2, is DGGITQSPKYLFRKEGQNVTLSCEQNLNHDAMYWYRQDPGQGLRLIYYSQIVNDFQKGDIAEGYSVSREKKESFPLTVTSAQKNPTAFYLCASSSGRVLNTGELFFGEGSRLTVL.

The chain is built from TRBV5-5 and TRBJ2-1, with D possibly being TRBD1 (6 bases). V was shortened by 3 bases and J by 8 bases, with 15 bases between the two germline ends. The CDR3 is 14 residues long. Per the germline V gene, CDR1 is SGHKS and CDR2 is YYEKEE (reference sequence). CDR3 sequence (DNA): TGTGCCAGCAGCTGGGGACATATCCTAGATGAGCAGTTCTTC. This encodes CASSWGHILDEQFF.

This clonotype was seen a few times. The J gene is TRBJ2-7, the V gene TRBV24-1, with 12 bases that match TRBD2. V lost 5 bases, J lost 3 bases, and 10 bases stayed unmatched. Germline V CDR1 and CDR2: KGHDR, SFDVKD. This CDR3 has 17 residues. CDR3 sequence (DNA): TGTGCCACCAGTGCCCTTCTAGCGGGAGGGTCGAGCTACGAGCAGTACGTC. This sequence encodes CATSALLAGGSSYEQYV.

V is TRBV19 and J is TRBJ1-5; TRBD1 might be the D (5 bases). CDR3 size: 13 residues. Looked up from germline, CDR1 is LNHDA and CDR2 is SQIVND (reference sequence). The ends were cut back, 1 base at V and 14 bases at J, with 15 bases in the middle. The CDR3 DNA is TGTGCCAGTAGTATAGGGGATTCGGGGACGAAGCATTTT. This codes for CASSIGDSGTKHF.

The CDR3 is CSARVTSGSRFF. CDR3 nucleotide sequence: TGCAGTGCTAGAGTCACTAGCGGGAGCCGGTTCTTC. This chain uses TRBV20-1 with TRBJ2-1; TRBD2 matches at 11 bases. Germline assignment: CDR1 DFQATT and CDR2 SNEGSKA (reference sequence). The ends lost 1 base at V and 15 bases at J; junction bases unmatched: 5. This CDR3 is built from 12 residues.

This chain links TRBV20-1 with TRBJ1-5; D is uncertain. V lost 2 bases, J lost 0 bases, and 17 bases lay in between. This CDR3 is 17 amino acids long. Germline loops: CDR1 DFQATT, CDR2 SNEGSKA (reference sequence). The CDR3 coding sequence is TGCAGTGCTAGATTAGGCCTAACGGGGTATAGCAATCAGCCCCAGCATTTT. Amino acid sequence: CSARLGLTGYSNQPQHF.

The sample holds one count of this clonotype. The J gene is TRBJ1-4, the V gene TRBV28, with 7 bases lining up with TRBD1. The CDR3 sequence is 15 residues long. Germline V gene data show CDR1 as MDHEN and CDR2 as SYDVKM. V shed 3 bases and J 3 bases; nucleotides not matched to a gene: 4. CDR3 sequence: CASSFPDRSNEKLFF. DNA of the CDR3: TGTGCCAGCAGTTTCCCGGACAGGTCTAATGAAAAACTGTTTTTT. Full variable domain (missing parts from reference TRBV28 and TRBJ1-4): DVKVTQSSRYLVKRTGEKVFLECVQDMDHENMFWYRQDPGLGLRLIYFSYDVKMKEKGDIPEGYSVSREKKERFSLILESASTNQTSMYLCASSFPDRSNEKLFFGSGTQLSVL.

The V and J genes are TRBV4-3 and TRBJ2-1; 8 bases match TRBD2. Germline CDR1 and CDR2: LGHNA and YSLEER. V lost 0 bases to trimming and J lost 4 bases; unmatched junction nucleotides: 5. The CDR3 consists of 16 residues. CDR3: CASSQDSTSGYNEQFF. The CDR3 DNA is TGCGCCAGCAGCCAAGATTCAACTAGCGGATACAATGAGCAGTTCTTC.

This clonotype appeared a few times. The chain links TRBV7-2 to TRBJ1-1; maybe TRBD1 (6 bases). The germline gives CDR1 SGHTA, CDR2 FQGNSA. CDR3 length: 14 amino acids. V was pared by 1 base and J by 4 bases, with 10 bases between. This chain's CDR3 is CASSLGTDRTEAFF. DNA for the CDR3: TGTGCCAGCAGCTTAGGGACAGATCGCACTGAAGCTTTCTTT. Using reference TRBV7-2 and TRBJ1-1 for the parts outside the CDR3, the full variable domain is GAGVSQSPSNKVTEKGKDVELRCDPISGHTALYWYRQSLGQGLEFLIYFQGNSAPDKSGLPSDRFSAERTGGSVSTLTIQRTQQEDSAVYLCASSLGTDRTEAFFGQGTRLTVV.

The rearrangement uses TRBV12-3 or TRBV12-4 and TRBJ1-5, with 7 bases lining up with TRBD1. V dropped 5 bases and J dropped 4; count of bases not matched to a gene: 8. This CDR3 is 15 amino acids long. This chain's CDR3 is CASSQTGTWNQPQHF. CDR3 DNA: TGTGCCAGCAGTCAGACAGGGACTTGGAATCAGCCCCAGCATTTT.

The chain has TRBV28 and TRBJ1-3, with D possibly matching TRBD1 (6 bases). CDR1 is MDHEN, CDR2 SYDVKM, per germline. This CDR3 spans 14 amino acids. V lost 8 bases, J lost 3 bases, and 14 bases lay in between. CDR3 nucleotide sequence: TGTGCCAGCGAAATCGGGGGGCTTGGAAACACCATATATTTT. Translation gives CASEIGGLGNTIYF.

This clonotype appeared many times. The chain couples TRBV7-2 to TRBJ2-4, with D perhaps TRBD1 (5 bases). The V gene's germline CDR1 is SGHTA and CDR2 FQGNSA. V was pared by 1 base and J by 2 bases, with 12 bases between. There are 16 residues in the CDR3. The CDR3 DNA is TGTGCCAGCAGCTTAGTGGCAGGGATAACCAAAAACATTCAGTACTTC. It encodes CASSLVAGITKNIQYF.

This clonotype was seen more than once but under ten times. The CDR3 reads CSAPGRMGYGYTF. The CDR3 nucleotides read TGCAGTGCCCCGGGCAGGATGGGCTATGGCTACACCTTC. J is TRBJ1-2 and V is TRBV20-1, with D unresolved. CDR3 size: 13 residues. Germline values: CDR1 DFQATT, CDR2 SNEGSKA (reference sequence). Trimming took off 6 bases at V and 4 bases at J, with 15 bases between the two ends.